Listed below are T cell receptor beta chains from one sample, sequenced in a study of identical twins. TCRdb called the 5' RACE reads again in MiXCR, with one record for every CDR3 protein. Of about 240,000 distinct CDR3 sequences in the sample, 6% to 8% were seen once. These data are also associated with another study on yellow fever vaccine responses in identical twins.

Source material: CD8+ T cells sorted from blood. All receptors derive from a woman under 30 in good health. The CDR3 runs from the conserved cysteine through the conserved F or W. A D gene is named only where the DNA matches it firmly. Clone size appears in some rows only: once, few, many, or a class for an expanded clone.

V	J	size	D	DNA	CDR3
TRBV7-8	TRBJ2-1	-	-	TGTGCCAGCAGCTTTCCAGTGGGAAGCTCCTACAATGAGCAGTTCTTC	CASSFPVGSSYNEQFF
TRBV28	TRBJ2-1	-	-	TGTGCCAGCAATCCCTTCGCGGGGTCTTCCTACAATGAGCAGTTCTTC	CASNPFAGSSYNEQFF
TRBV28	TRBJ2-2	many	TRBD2	TGTGCCAGCAAACCGGGACTAGCGGAGAACACCGGGGAGCTGTTTTTT	CASKPGLAENTGELFF
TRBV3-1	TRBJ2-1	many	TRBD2	TGTGCCAGCAGCCAACCTAGCGGGAGCTCCTACAATGAGCAGTTCTTC	CASSQPSGSSYNEQFF
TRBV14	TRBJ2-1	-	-	TGTGCCAGCAGCCAAGTCGATGGCAGGGTCCCCCCGAATGAGCAGTTCTTC	CASSQVDGRVPPNEQFF
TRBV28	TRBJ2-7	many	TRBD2	TGTGCCAGCAGCGACCCGGGACTAGGGCTTGCCTACGAGCAGTACTTC	CASSDPGLGLAYEQYF
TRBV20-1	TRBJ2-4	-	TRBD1	TGCAGTGCTAGAGCTTACCGGGGGCAGGGACAGGGTGGGGAGCTAGCCAAAAACATTCAGTACTTC	CSARAYRGQGQGGELAKNIQYF
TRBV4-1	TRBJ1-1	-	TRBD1	TGCGCCAGCAGCCATCTAGGACAGGGCACTGAAGCTTTCTTT	CASSHLGQGTEAFF
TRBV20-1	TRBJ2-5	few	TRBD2	TGCAGTGCTAGAGATGAACTAGCGGGGGTTAAAGAGACCCAGTACTTC	CSARDELAGVKETQYF
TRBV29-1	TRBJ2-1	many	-	TGCAGCGTTGACCTCTTGGGGAATGAGCAGTTCTTC	CSVDLLGNEQFF
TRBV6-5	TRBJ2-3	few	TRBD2	TGTGCCAGCAGTTACAGCCCCGCTAGCGGGAATACAGATACGCAGTATTTT	CASSYSPASGNTDTQYF
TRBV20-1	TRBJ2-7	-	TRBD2	TGCAGTGCTAGAAATTTGGAGAGCGGGAGATCCTACGAGCAGTACTTC	CSARNLESGRSYEQYF
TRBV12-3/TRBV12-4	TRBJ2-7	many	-	TGTGCCAGCAGTCCCCGACAGGGCGGGAGAGCGTACGAGCAGTACTTC	CASSPRQGGRAYEQYF